This note documents a single TCR beta chain sequence. Its antigen is unidentified. The sample is drawn from a study of cytomegalovirus exposure and HLA in healthy donors. On the study more broadly: In an earlier analysis, around 120 million unique TCR beta sequences were found from some 180 million T cells. Clustering assigned approximately 78% of the 350 to 450 genotyped donors to the Caucasian-associated ancestry cluster. Study-wide results and caveats: Rare TCR sequences predominated, though certain public TCRs were found in many donors. CMV antigen specificity was confirmed in vitro for three CMV-associated chains.

Use of 60 Vbeta and 13 Jbeta primers characterized the PCR. Generated by immunoSEQ multiplex PCR, the TCRdb table keeps only in-frame clones and is missing some. The sample shows 89,000 or so clones, about 80% of them seen only once. The V and J ends lost 1 base and 10 bases respectively, with 12 bases between them. This CDR3 is 14 amino acids long. Germline V CDR1 and CDR2: SGHRS, YFSETQ. The receptor comes from a man younger than 35 in good health and CMV-seropositive. The gene calls are TRBV5-1 and TRBJ1-6; D gene unclear. Sequenced sample: PBMCs. The DNA for the CDR3 is TGCGCCAGCAGCTTGCGAGGTACTGACTCACCCCTCCACTTT. Its protein is CASSLRGTDSPLHF. The complete variable domain, with remaining parts taken from reference TRBV5-1 and TRBJ1-6, reads KAGVTQTPRYLIKTRGQQVTLSCSPISGHRSVSWYQQTPGQGLQFLFEYFSETQRNKGNFPGRFSGRQFSNSRSEMNVSTLELGDSALYLCASSLRGTDSPLHFGNGTRLTVT.